This TCR beta chain was found in a study of blood T cells in healthy people across ages. PCR was performed a second time for about 7 to 12 cycles using a sample-barcoded 5' primer and a J-beta primer mix. One entry per CDR3 protein results from TCRdb running MiXCR on the 5' RACE reads. The sample has 600,000 to 1,000,000 distinct CDR3 sequences; 58% are singletons. This CDR3 spans 16 amino acids. V was cut by 5 bases and J by 1 base, with 18 bases left in between. Per the germline V gene, CDR1 is SGHRS and CDR2 is YFSETQ. In regard to this clonotype: Antigen unknown.

Overall study results and limits: More naive CD4+ cells and higher diversity were found in long-lived than in aged donors.

The TCR was taken from a young man in good health. The sample consisted of blood. This chain links TRBV5-1 with TRBJ2-5; D might be TRBD2 (5 bases). CDR3 DNA: TGCGCCAGCAGTCTTAGCGCTGTAAATGGCCAAGAGACCCAGTACTTC. The encoded protein is CASSLSAVNGQETQYF.